This T cell receptor beta chain stems from a study of T cells after yellow fever vaccination. V shed 4 bases and J shed 6 bases, with 10 bases lying between them. The CDR3 spans 13 residues. The germline gives CDR1 SEHNR, CDR2 FQNEAQ (reference sequence). Whole-study findings and limits: Post-booster reappearance was seen for most primary-vaccination clones (roughly 96% CD4, around 91% CD8).

TCR cDNA was made by 5'RACE template switching, adding a universal primer site and UMIs. TCRdb reanalysed the 5' RACE reads using MiXCR and keeps one entry per CDR3 protein. The table has about 260,000 distinct CDR3 sequences, approximately 13% seen once; the top ten hold 0.4% to 0.55%. This clonotype turned up a few times. Antigen unknown. The sample in question was CD4+ T cells sorted from PBMCs, obtained 45 days after the yellow fever booster vaccination. The J gene is TRBJ2-1, the V gene TRBV7-9; D remains ambiguous. The sequence was collected from a young man who received the YFV17D yellow fever vaccine. CDR3 sequence: CASSYHNSNEQFF. CDR3 in DNA: TGTGCCAGCAGCTACCATAACAGCAATGAGCAGTTCTTC.